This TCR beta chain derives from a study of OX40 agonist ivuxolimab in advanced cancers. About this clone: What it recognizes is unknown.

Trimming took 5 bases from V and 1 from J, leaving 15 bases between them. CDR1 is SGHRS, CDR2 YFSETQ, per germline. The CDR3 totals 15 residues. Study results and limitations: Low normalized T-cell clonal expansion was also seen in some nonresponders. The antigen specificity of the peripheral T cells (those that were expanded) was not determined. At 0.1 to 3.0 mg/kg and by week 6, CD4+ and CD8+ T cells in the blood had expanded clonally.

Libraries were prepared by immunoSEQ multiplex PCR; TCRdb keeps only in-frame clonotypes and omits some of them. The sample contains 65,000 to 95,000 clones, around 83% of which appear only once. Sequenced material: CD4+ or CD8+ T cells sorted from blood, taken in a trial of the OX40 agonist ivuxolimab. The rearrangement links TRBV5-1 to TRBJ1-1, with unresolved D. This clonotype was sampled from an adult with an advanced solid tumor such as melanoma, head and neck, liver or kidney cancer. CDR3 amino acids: CASRSAEIGNTEAFF. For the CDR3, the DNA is TGCGCCAGCAGATCGGCGGAAATTGGGAACACTGAAGCTTTCTTT.